This TCR beta chain comes out of a study of T-cell memory formation after mild COVID-19. Findings and limits, study-wide: Mainly CM and EM harbored the contracting CD4+ clones; mainly EMRA harbored the CD8+ ones.

Concerning this clonotype itself: No antigen is known for it.

Germline loops: CDR1 DFQATT, CDR2 SNEGSKA (reference sequence). The CDR3 contains 11 residues. The germline V and J ends were trimmed by 5 bases and 5 bases, with 9 bases remaining between them. TCRdb processed the 5' RACE reads anew with MiXCR; each CDR3 protein has one entry. This sample has 200,000 to 300,000 distinct CDR3 sequences; 15% to 17% occur once, and the top ten carry 2.1%. This receptor was taken from an adult woman who had mild COVID-19 (a few samples of this study predate the infection). Cell type and time point are not known. The sample was PBMCs or a T cell subset sorted from them (not recorded which). The chain carries TRBV20-1 and TRBJ1-2; D remains unclear. The CDR3 DNA reads TGCAGTGCTTCCGACGGATATGGCTACACCTTC. Translated: CSASDGYGYTF.